The 25 T cell receptor beta chains given below trace back to one sample, sequenced in a study of patients and donors after allogeneic stem cell transplantation. TCRdb reprocessed the RT-PCR reads with MiXCR, giving one entry per CDR3 protein. This table holds 400,000 to 500,000 distinct CDR3 sequences, roughly 17% found once. The specimen was blood, either unsorted or a sorted T cell fraction (not recorded which). These receptors all stem from a human donor who was either an allogeneic HSCT recipient or a stem cell or donor lymphocyte infusion donor (not recorded which). It is not recorded whose cells these are; they may come from a transplant donor.

This clonotype was seen a few times. This sequence joins TRBV2 and TRBJ2-3, with unresolved D. Germline V CDR1 and CDR2: SNHLY, FYNNEI. The V end was cut by 7 bases, the J end by 4 bases, with 18 bases between. The CDR3 is 15 amino acids. Here the CDR3 DNA reads TGTGCCAGCACCCGGGCCCCCCTGAACCCAGATACGCAGTATTTT. The encoded protein is CASTRAPLNPDTQYF.

The chain is built from TRBV7-6 and TRBJ2-1; TRBD2 agrees at 11 bases. Germline CDR1 reads SGHVS; CDR2 reads FNYEAQ. CDR3 length equals 17 residues. The J segment lost 6 bases and the V segment lost 2 bases, leaving 9 bases of the junction unmatched. In DNA, the CDR3 is TGTGCCAGCAGCTTAAAAGGCCAACTAGCGGGGGCCAATGAGCAGTTCTTC. It yields the protein CASSLKGQLAGANEQFF.

This clonotype was counted only a few times. The chain joins TRBV24-1 to TRBJ2-7; 7 positions match TRBD1. V lost 3 bases and J lost 4; bases outside the gene matches: 5. Germline-derived CDR1 and CDR2 are KGHDR and SFDVKD. This CDR3 is 14 amino acids long. This CDR3 reads CATSDPGRGYEQYF. CDR3 coding DNA: TGTGCCACCAGTGATCCAGGCAGGGGGTACGAGCAGTACTTC.

This clonotype was observed a few times. The chain recombines TRBV20-1 with TRBJ1-1; tentative D call: TRBD1 (5 bases). Germline loops: CDR1 DFQATT, CDR2 SNEGSKA (reference sequence). Trimming left V 6 bases short and J 6 bases short, with 11 bases between. There are 11 residues in the CDR3. CDR3 bases: TGCAGTGCGGGGACGGGTTCTGAAGCTTTCTTT. It is translated as CSAGTGSEAFF.

V gene TRBV6-5 combines with J gene TRBJ1-3, with a weak D call TRBD1 (6 bases). Germline loops: CDR1 MNHEY, CDR2 SVGAGI. The CDR3 runs to 16 residues. V lost 0 bases to trimming and J lost 4 bases, with 13 bases between them. Written as DNA, the CDR3 is TGTGCCAGCAGTTACTCTGGGGGGCGAAGAGGAAACACCATATATTTT. Its translation: CASSYSGGRRGNTIYF.

The sample holds a few counts of this clonotype. The gene calls are TRBV10-3 and TRBJ1-4; D might be TRBD1 (5 bases). The CDR3 has 15 amino acids. Germline loops: CDR1 ENHRY, CDR2 SYGVKD. V lost 2 bases, J lost 8 bases, and 15 bases lay in between. The CDR3 protein is CAISEGSNRREKLFF. As DNA, the CDR3 is TGTGCCATCAGTGAGGGGAGCAACAGGCGGGAAAAACTGTTTTTT.

This clonotype was counted only a few times. V and J are TRBV5-1 and TRBJ1-1, with 8 bases identical to TRBD1. The V and J ends lost 2 bases and 3 bases, in that order; junction bases with no gene match: 12. In germline, CDR1 is SGHRS, CDR2 YFSETQ. The CDR3 extends over 17 amino acids. The CDR3 region is CASSFLRGRVEDTEAFF. Written as DNA, the CDR3 is TGCGCCAGCAGCTTTCTCAGGGGGCGCGTGGAGGACACTGAAGCTTTCTTT.

This clonotype was recorded many times. The V call is TRBV15, the J call TRBJ1-5; D is uncertain. Trimming cost V 0 bases and J 4 bases, with 7 bases left between them. The germline gives CDR1 LNHNV, CDR2 YYDKDF (reference sequence). The CDR3 is 14 residues long. Written as DNA, the CDR3 is TGTGCCACCAGCAGAGAATACTGGAATCAGCCCCAGCATTTT. Translated, it gives CATSREYWNQPQHF.

Many counts were recorded for this clonotype. The CDR3 coding sequence is TGTGCCAGCAGCGTAGTGGCGGGAGACACTGAAGCTTTCTTT. Its protein is CASSVVAGDTEAFF. The chain has TRBV9 and TRBJ1-1; D gene uncertain. This CDR3 is 14 amino acids long. Germline V gene sequence: CDR1 SGDLS, CDR2 YYNGEE. V lost 0 bases, J lost 3 bases, and 9 bases lay in between.

In its sample, this clonotype was seen a few times. The rearrangement links TRBV6-2 or TRBV6-3 to TRBJ1-5; 8 bases map to TRBD1. The CDR3 has 16 amino acids. V gave up 7 bases and J gave up 2 bases; unmatched junction bases: 10. Germline V gene sequence: CDR1 MNHEY, CDR2 SVGEGT. CDR3 nucleotide sequence: TGTGCCAGCAATGGCAGGGGGCGGGCTGGCAATCAGCCCCAGCATTTT. It is translated as CASNGRGRAGNQPQHF.

This clonotype was found a few times. V gene TRBV29-1 combines with J gene TRBJ2-1, with 7 bases aligning to TRBD2. The CDR3 runs 12 residues. CDR1 is SQVTM and CDR2 is ANQGSEA in the germline V gene. V lost 8 bases to trimming and J lost 12 bases; unmatched junction nucleotides: 13. The CDR3 reads CSSGGAGVAQFF. The CDR3 DNA reads TGCAGCTCCGGAGGGGCGGGAGTAGCGCAGTTCTTC.

This clonotype was seen a few times. V gene TRBV4-2 combines with J gene TRBJ2-7; D call uncertain. The CDR3 covers 14 residues. Germline CDR1 and CDR2: LGHNA and YNFKEQ. Trimming took off 3 bases at V and 5 bases at J, with 14 bases between the two ends. In DNA form, the CDR3 reads TGTGCCAGCAGCCACCGCCCCGGAACAGACGAGCAGTACTTC. Amino acids: CASSHRPGTDEQYF.

V usage is TRBV7-2 and J usage is TRBJ1-2; D gene unclear. With 5 bases removed from V and 4 bases from J, the gap between germline ends came to 11 bases. Germline V gene data show CDR1 as SGHTA and CDR2 as FQGNSA. The CDR3 extends over 13 amino acids. CDR3 sequence reads: CASSALWVYGYTF. The CDR3 bases are TGTGCCAGCAGCGCACTTTGGGTCTATGGCTACACCTTC.

The CDR3 DNA reads TGTGCCAGCAGCTTAGGTTCGGACAGTACCTACAATGAGCAGTTCTTC. Translated, it gives CASSLGSDSTYNEQFF. V is TRBV11-1 and J is TRBJ2-1, with a tentative D call TRBD1 (6 bases). V was pared by 1 base and J by 2 bases, with 12 bases between. This CDR3 has 16 residues. Germline V CDR1 and CDR2: SGHAT, FQDESV (reference sequence).

J is TRBJ2-5 and V is TRBV5-6; D is undetermined. In germline, CDR1 is SGHDT, CDR2 YYEEEE. There are 16 residues in the CDR3. Between the trimmed V and J ends, which lost 1 base and 5 bases, there was a span of 18 bases. The CDR3 bases are TGTGCCAGCAGCTTGATTCGCGACCCTAGGCGGGAGACCCAGTACTTC. This gives the protein CASSLIRDPRRETQYF.

This clonotype was picked up a small number of times. This chain connects TRBV12-3 or TRBV12-4 to TRBJ2-2; 13 bases match TRBD2. CDR3 length: 17 residues. J lost 2 bases, V lost 5 bases, and 5 bases had no gene match. The CDR3 DNA is TGTGCCAGCAGTGCGACTAGCGGGGGGTTCAACACCGGGGAGCTGTTTTTT. Its protein product is CASSATSGGFNTGELFF.

The chain employs TRBV20-1 and TRBJ1-6; D may be TRBD1 (5 bases). Germline CDR1 is DFQATT and CDR2 is SNEGSKA (reference sequence). The CDR3 loop spans 11 amino acids. DNA of the CDR3: TGCAGCGCTGGGGCTAATTCACCCCTCCACTTT. Translated: CSAGANSPLHF.

The V call is TRBV29-1, the J call TRBJ2-3; 8 bases agree with TRBD2. The CDR3 runs to 15 residues. Per the germline V gene, CDR1 is SQVTM and CDR2 is ANQGSEA. V lost 8 bases to trimming and J lost 0 bases; unmatched junction nucleotides: 10. CDR3 amino acids: CSSCRGGKSTDTQYF. CDR3 sequence (DNA): TGCAGCTCCTGCCGGGGGGGGAAGAGCACAGATACGCAGTATTTT.

This sequence joins TRBV7-9 and TRBJ1-6, with D hard to call. Germline-derived CDR1 and CDR2 are SEHNR and FQNEAQ (reference sequence). This CDR3 comprises 15 residues. V was clipped by 5 bases and J by 7 bases, with 15 bases between them. The CDR3 region is CASSTSATWNSPLHF. The DNA for the CDR3 is TGTGCCAGCAGCACCAGCGCAACGTGGAATTCACCCCTCCACTTT.

The rearrangement links TRBV5-1 to TRBJ1-1; 8 bases are a match to TRBD1. The germline V gene has CDR1 SGHRS and CDR2 YFSETQ. The trim removed 2 bases at V and 4 bases at J, leaving 13 bases unmatched. This CDR3 contains 17 residues. The CDR3 spells CASSFGQGWMPTTEAFF. CDR3 coding DNA: TGCGCCAGCAGCTTTGGACAGGGTTGGATGCCCACCACTGAAGCTTTCTTT.

In this sample, this clonotype turned up a few times. The J gene is TRBJ2-3, the V gene TRBV5-5; D may be TRBD2 (6 bases). V was clipped by 4 bases and J by 5 bases, with 14 bases between them. Germline CDR1 SGHKS, CDR2 YYEKEE (reference sequence). The CDR3 is 14 residues long. The DNA for the CDR3 is TGTGCCAGCAGCCCCCTCGGGGGAAAAGATACGCAGTATTTT. Its protein is CASSPLGGKDTQYF.

The chain has TRBV7-9 and TRBJ2-5; unclear D gene. This CDR3 region has 12 residues. CDR1 SEHNR and CDR2 FQNEAQ come from the germline V gene (reference sequence). V lost 5 bases, J lost 2 bases, and 6 bases lay in between. The CDR3 DNA follows: TGTGCCAGCAGCAAGAGGCAAGAGACCCAGTACTTC. It codes for CASSKRQETQYF.

This clonotype has only a few counts. The chain recombines TRBV3-1 with TRBJ2-1; D is ambiguous. The CDR3 runs 13 residues. CDR1 is LGHDT, CDR2 YNNKEL, per germline (reference sequence). The V end lost 0 bases, the J end lost 9 bases, and 9 bases lay between the germline ends. This chain's CDR3 is CASSQDPNVEQFF. For the CDR3, the DNA is TGTGCCAGCAGCCAAGACCCCAACGTTGAGCAGTTCTTC.

The chain links TRBV27 to TRBJ2-1; D ambiguous. Trimming took 8 bases from V and 7 from J, leaving 15 bases between them. CDR1 and CDR2 (germline): MNHEY, SMNVEV (reference sequence). This CDR3 region has 13 residues. The CDR3 DNA follows: TGTGCCAGCTTCCCGGCAGCCAGGAATGAGCAGTTCTTC. This gives the protein CASFPAARNEQFF.

The CDR3 sequence: CSVEGGRAPDTQYF. CDR3 bases: TGCAGCGTTGAAGGCGGGAGGGCCCCAGATACGCAGTATTTT. This chain links TRBV29-1 with TRBJ2-3, with TRBD2 matching 9 bases. The CDR3 is 14 amino acids. V gave up 1 base and J gave up 4 bases; unmatched junction bases: 3. The V gene's germline CDR1 is SQVTM and CDR2 ANQGSEA.